The clone carrying this T cell receptor beta chain was observed a few times. The antigen remains undetermined. Trimming took off 1 base at V and 3 bases at J, with 16 bases between the two ends. This CDR3 comprises 16 residues. Germline V gene lookup returns CDR1 MNHEY and CDR2 SMNVEV (reference sequence). The data belong to a study of T cells in Graves' hyperthyroidism and ophthalmopathy. Study information: Peripheral blood was obtained at initial diagnosis, preceding any treatment. Study-wide results and caveats: Model predictions of ophthalmopathy came a median roughly 6.7 months before onset. Blood shared most expanded thyroid clonotypes above 0.001.

Regions amplified from RNA transcripts were the TCR beta CDR3 regions. First-round RT-PCR targeting the TCR CDR3 was performed with the HTBI primer set. TCRdb processed the multiplex PCR reads anew with MiXCR; each CDR3 protein has one entry. This table has around 300,000 distinct CDR3 sequences, roughly 19% appearing once. The source of this sequence is a middle-aged man with Graves' ophthalmopathy. What was sequenced was blood. The rearrangement uses TRBV27 and TRBJ2-7, with D perhaps being TRBD1 or TRBD2 (6 bases each). This CDR3 is CASSLFRGQDLYEQYF. In DNA form, the CDR3 reads TGTGCCAGCAGTTTATTTCGGGGGCAGGATCTCTACGAGCAGTACTTC.